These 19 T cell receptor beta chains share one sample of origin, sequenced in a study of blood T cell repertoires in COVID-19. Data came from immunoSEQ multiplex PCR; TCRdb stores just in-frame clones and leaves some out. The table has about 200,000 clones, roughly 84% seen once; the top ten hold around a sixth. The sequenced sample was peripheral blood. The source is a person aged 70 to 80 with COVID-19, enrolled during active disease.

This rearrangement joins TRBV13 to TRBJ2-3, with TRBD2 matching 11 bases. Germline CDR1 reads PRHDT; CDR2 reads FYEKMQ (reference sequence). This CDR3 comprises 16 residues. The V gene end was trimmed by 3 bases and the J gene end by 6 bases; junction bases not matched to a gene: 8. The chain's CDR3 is CASSFLAGGFSDTQYF. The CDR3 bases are TGTGCCAGCAGCTTTCTAGCGGGGGGATTTTCGGATACGCAGTATTTT.

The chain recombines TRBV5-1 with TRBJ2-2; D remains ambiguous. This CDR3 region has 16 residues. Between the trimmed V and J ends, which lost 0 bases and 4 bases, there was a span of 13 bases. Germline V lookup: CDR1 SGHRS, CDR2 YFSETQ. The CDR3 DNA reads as TGCGCCAGCAGCTTGGATCCGAATCGAGGCACCGGGGAGCTGTTTTTT. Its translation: CASSLDPNRGTGELFF.

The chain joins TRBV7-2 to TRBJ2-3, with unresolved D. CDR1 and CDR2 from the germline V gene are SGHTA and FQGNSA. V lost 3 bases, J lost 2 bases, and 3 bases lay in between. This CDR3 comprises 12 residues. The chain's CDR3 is CASSFLTDTQYF. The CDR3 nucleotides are TGTGCCAGCAGCTTCCTCACAGATACGCAGTATTTT.

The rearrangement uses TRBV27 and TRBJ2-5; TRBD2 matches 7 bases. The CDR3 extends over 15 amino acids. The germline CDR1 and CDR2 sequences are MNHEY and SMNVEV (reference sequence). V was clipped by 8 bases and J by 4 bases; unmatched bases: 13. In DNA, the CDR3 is TGTGCCAGCGGGCGGAGGGCGGGAGAGGGAGAGACCCAGTACTTC. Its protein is CASGRRAGEGETQYF.

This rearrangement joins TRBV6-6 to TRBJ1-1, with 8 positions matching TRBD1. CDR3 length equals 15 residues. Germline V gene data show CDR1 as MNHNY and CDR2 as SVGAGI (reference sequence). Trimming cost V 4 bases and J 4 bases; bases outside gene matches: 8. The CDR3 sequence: CASSFGGQGPTEAFF. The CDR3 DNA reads TGTGCCAGCAGTTTCGGCGGACAGGGTCCCACTGAAGCTTTCTTT.

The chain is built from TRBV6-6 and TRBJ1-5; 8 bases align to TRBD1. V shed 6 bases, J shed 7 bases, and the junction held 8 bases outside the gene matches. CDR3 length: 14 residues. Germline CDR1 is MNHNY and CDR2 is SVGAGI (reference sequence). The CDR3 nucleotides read TGTGCCAGCAGCCCGGACAGGGCTGGACAGCCCCAGCATTTT. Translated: CASSPDRAGQPQHF.

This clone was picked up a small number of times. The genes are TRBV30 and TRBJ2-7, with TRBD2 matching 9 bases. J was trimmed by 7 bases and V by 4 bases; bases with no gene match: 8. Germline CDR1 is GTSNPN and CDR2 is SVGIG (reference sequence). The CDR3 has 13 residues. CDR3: CAWNLAGGLEQYF. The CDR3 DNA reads TGTGCCTGGAATTTGGCGGGAGGGTTGGAGCAGTACTTC. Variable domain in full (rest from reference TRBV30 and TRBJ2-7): SQTIHQWPATLVQPVGSPLSLECTVEGTSNPNLYWYRQAAGRGLQLLFYSVGIGQISSEVPQNLSASRPQDRQFILSSKKLLLSDSGFYLCAWNLAGGLEQYFGPGTRLTVT.

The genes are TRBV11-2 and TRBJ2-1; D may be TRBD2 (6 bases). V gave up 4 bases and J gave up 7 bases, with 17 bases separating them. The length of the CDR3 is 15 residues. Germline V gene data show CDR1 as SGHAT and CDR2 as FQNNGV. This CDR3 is CASSWGVRVVNEQFF. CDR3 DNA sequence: TGTGCCAGCAGCTGGGGGGTCAGGGTAGTGAATGAGCAGTTCTTC.

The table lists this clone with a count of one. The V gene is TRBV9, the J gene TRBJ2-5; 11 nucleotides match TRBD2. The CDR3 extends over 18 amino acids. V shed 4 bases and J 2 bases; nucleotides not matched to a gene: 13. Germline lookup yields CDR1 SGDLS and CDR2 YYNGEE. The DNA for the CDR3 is TGTGCCAGCAGCCCCCGAGGTAGCGGGGGGGATATACAAGAGACCCAGTACTTC. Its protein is CASSPRGSGGDIQETQYF.

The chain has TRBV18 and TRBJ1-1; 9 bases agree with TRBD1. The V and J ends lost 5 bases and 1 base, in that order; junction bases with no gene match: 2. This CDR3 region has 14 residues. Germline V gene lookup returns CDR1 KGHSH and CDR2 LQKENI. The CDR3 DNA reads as TGTGCCAGCTCAAAGGGACAGGGGAACACTGAAGCTTTCTTT. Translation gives CASSKGQGNTEAFF. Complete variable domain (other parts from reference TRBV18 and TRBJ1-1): NAGVMQNPRHLVRRRGQEARLRCSPMKGHSHVYWYRQLPEEGLKFMVYLQKENIIDESGMPKERFSAEFPKEGPSILRIQQVVRGDSAAYFCASSKGQGNTEAFFGQGTRLTVV.

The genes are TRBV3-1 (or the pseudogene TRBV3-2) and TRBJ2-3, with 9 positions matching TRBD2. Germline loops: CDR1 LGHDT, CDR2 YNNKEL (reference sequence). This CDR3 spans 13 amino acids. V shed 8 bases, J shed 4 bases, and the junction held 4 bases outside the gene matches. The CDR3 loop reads CASGLARADTQYF. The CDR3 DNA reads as TGTGCCAGCGGACTAGCGCGGGCAGATACGCAGTATTTT.

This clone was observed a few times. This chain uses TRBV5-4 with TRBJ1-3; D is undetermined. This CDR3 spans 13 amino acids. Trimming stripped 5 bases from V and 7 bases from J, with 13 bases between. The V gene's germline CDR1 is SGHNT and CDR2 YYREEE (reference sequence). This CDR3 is CASRQLGGNTIYF. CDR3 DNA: TGTGCCAGCAGACAGTTAGGAGGGAACACCATATATTTT.

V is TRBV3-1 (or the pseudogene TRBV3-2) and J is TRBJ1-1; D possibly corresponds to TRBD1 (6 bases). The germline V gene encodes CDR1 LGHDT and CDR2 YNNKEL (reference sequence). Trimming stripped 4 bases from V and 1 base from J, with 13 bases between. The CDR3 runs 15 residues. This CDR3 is CASSLTTGPNTEAFF. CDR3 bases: TGTGCCAGCAGCCTGACGACAGGACCGAACACTGAAGCTTTCTTT.

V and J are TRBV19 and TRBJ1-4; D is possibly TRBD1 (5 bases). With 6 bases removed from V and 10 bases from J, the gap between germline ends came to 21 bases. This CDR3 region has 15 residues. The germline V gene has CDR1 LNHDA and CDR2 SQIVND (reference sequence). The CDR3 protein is CASSREGNGRGKLFF. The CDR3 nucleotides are TGTGCCAGTAGCCGAGAGGGGAATGGGCGGGGAAAACTGTTTTTT.

CDR3 protein: CASSPGTPRNSPLHF. The CDR3 region has the DNA TGTGCCAGCTCACCCGGGACACCTAGAAATTCACCCCTCCACTTT. The chain employs TRBV18 and TRBJ1-6; possible D gene TRBD1, 6 bases. The CDR3 extends over 15 amino acids. Germline CDR1 and CDR2: KGHSH and LQKENI. Trimming stripped 3 bases from V and 7 bases from J, with 13 bases between.

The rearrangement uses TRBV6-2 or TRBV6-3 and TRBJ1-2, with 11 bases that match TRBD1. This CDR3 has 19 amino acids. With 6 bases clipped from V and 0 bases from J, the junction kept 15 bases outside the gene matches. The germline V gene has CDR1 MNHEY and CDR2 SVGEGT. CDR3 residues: CASSPPRRTGGTANYGYTF. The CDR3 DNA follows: TGTGCCAGCAGCCCCCCTCGAAGGACAGGGGGCACAGCTAACTATGGCTACACCTTC.

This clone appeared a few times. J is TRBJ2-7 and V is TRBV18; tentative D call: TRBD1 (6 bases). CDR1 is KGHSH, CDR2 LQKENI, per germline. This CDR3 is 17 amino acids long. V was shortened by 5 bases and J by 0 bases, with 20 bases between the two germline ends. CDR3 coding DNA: TGTGCCAGCTCAAAGGGTACCGGGACACAAAACTCCTACGAGCAGTACTTC. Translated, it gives CASSKGTGTQNSYEQYF. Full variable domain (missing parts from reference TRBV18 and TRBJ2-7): NAGVMQNPRHLVRRRGQEARLRCSPMKGHSHVYWYRQLPEEGLKFMVYLQKENIIDESGMPKERFSAEFPKEGPSILRIQQVVRGDSAAYFCASSKGTGTQNSYEQYFGPGTRLTVT.

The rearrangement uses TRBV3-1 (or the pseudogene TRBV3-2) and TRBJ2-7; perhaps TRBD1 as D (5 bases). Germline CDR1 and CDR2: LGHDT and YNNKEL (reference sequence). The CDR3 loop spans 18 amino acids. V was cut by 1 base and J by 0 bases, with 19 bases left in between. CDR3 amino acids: CASSQVPGQIPSSYEQYF. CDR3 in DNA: TGTGCCAGCAGCCAAGTTCCAGGGCAAATACCGAGCTCCTACGAGCAGTACTTC.

The CDR3, as DNA: TGTGCCAGCAGCCAAGATGCGGATCAGCCCCAGCATTTT. It specifies CASSQDADQPQHF. The chain is built from TRBV4-2 and TRBJ1-5, with D hard to call. The CDR3 spans 13 residues. Between the trimmed V and J ends, which lost 0 bases and 5 bases, there was a span of 5 bases. Germline loops: CDR1 LGHNA, CDR2 YNFKEQ.